A single sample gave rise to the 8 T cell receptor beta chains below, sequenced in a study of blood T cell repertoires in COVID-19. Assay used: immunoSEQ multiplex PCR; TCRdb lists only in-frame clones, some missing. The sample carries around 70,000 clones, around 81% recorded once. Sequenced material: peripheral blood. The receptors here all came from a woman in her 70s with acute or convalescent COVID-19.

The CDR3, as DNA: TGTGCCAGCAAGGGGAATAGCAATCAGCCCCAGCATTTT. Amino acids: CASKGNSNQPQHF. The rearrangement joins TRBV25-1 to TRBJ1-5, with D tentatively TRBD1 (5 bases). Looked up from germline, CDR1 is MGHDK and CDR2 is SYGVNS. With 7 bases removed from V and 0 bases from J, the gap between germline ends came to 7 bases. CDR3 length equals 13 residues.

This chain connects TRBV3-1 (or the pseudogene TRBV3-2) to TRBJ2-7, with D perhaps TRBD1 (7 bases). Germline CDR1 reads LGHDT; CDR2 reads YNNKEL (reference sequence). The CDR3 has 14 residues. V lost 4 bases to trimming and J lost 1 base, with 11 bases between them. The CDR3 sequence is CASSRGTASYEQYF. CDR3 bases: TGTGCCAGCAGCCGCGGGACAGCTTCCTACGAGCAGTACTTC.

The chain joins TRBV7-9 to TRBJ2-5; 11 bases align to TRBD2. This CDR3 region has 16 residues. Germline-derived CDR1 and CDR2 are SEHNR and FQNEAQ (reference sequence). The trim removed 5 bases at V and 5 bases at J, leaving 10 bases unmatched. The CDR3 DNA sequence: TGTGCCAGCAGCCATACTAGCGGGAGAATGGCGGAGACCCAGTACTTC. Its translation: CASSHTSGRMAETQYF.

CDR3 DNA: TGTGCCAGCAGTACTTTGACTAGCGGGAGGCATGAGCAGTTCTTC. This encodes CASSTLTSGRHEQFF. The chain has TRBV6-4 and TRBJ2-1, with TRBD2 identical over 13 bases. The CDR3 totals 15 residues. Germline V gives CDR1 MRHNA, CDR2 SNTAGT. After removal of 5 bases from V and 8 bases from J, the junction contained 6 bases not matched to a gene.

This clone appeared a few times. The V gene is TRBV6-5, the J gene TRBJ1-1, with D possibly matching TRBD1 (6 bases). V was clipped by 2 bases and J by 7 bases, with 11 bases between them. Germline loops: CDR1 MNHEY, CDR2 SVGAGI. CDR3 length equals 13 residues. CDR3 region: CASSYRDTLEAFF. In DNA form, the CDR3 reads TGTGCCAGCAGTTACCGGGACACACTTGAAGCTTTCTTT.

This CDR3 is CASSLGQGAGQPQHF. The CDR3 nucleotides read TGCGCCAGCAGCTTGGGTCAGGGGGCAGGTCAGCCCCAGCATTTT. V and J are TRBV5-1 and TRBJ1-5; TRBD1 aligns across 8 bases. The trim removed 0 bases at V and 6 bases at J, leaving 5 bases unmatched. The germline CDR1 and CDR2 sequences are SGHRS and YFSETQ. This CDR3 spans 15 amino acids.

J is TRBJ1-1 and V is TRBV7-2; D is undetermined. Trimming left V 3 bases short and J 6 bases short, with 11 bases between. The CDR3 has 13 amino acids. In germline, CDR1 is SGHTA, CDR2 FQGNSA. DNA for the CDR3: TGTGCCAGCAGCTTTCGCCTCGAGGCTGAAGCTTTCTTT. The encoded protein is CASSFRLEAEAFF.

V usage is TRBV2 and J usage is TRBJ1-5; TRBD1 matches at 8 bases. The CDR3 sequence is 16 residues long. Trimming took 6 bases from V and 6 from J; bases not matched to a gene: 13. Germline V lookup: CDR1 SNHLY, CDR2 FYNNEI. CDR3 sequence reads: CASSGSLTGAAQPQHF. DNA for the CDR3: TGTGCCAGCAGCGGTAGTTTGACAGGGGCGGCTCAGCCCCAGCATTTT.